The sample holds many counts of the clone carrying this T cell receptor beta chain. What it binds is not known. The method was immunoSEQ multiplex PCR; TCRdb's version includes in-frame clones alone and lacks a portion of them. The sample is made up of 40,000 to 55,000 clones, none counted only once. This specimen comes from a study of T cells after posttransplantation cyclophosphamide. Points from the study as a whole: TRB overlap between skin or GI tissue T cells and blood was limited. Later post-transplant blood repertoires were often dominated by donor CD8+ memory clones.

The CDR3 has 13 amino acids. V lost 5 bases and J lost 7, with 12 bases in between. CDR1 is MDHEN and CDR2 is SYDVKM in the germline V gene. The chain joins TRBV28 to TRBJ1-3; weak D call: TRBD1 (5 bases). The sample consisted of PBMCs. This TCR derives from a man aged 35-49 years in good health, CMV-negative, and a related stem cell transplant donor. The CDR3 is CASSAGTPNTIYF. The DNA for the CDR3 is TGTGCCAGCAGTGCCGGGACTCCCAACACCATATATTTT.